This is a list of T cell receptor beta chains from one sample in a study of radiotherapy plus CTLA-4 blockade in lung cancer. The method was immunoSEQ multiplex PCR; TCRdb's version includes in-frame clones alone and lacks a portion of them. The table records some 80,000 clones, roughly 79% of them present only once. The sequencing used peripheral blood, collected from a patient treated with radiotherapy plus ipilimumab. Receptor source: a human donor with non-small cell lung cancer whose response to radiotherapy plus ipilimumab could not be evaluated. Some clones in this sample may be carry-over from other donors' samples. CDR3s include the opening cysteine and the closing phenylalanine or tryptophan. A D gene is named only where the DNA matches it firmly. Size is stated for part of the rows, as once, few or many counts, or as a class when the clone is expanded.

d_call j_call clone_size v_call cdr3_aa cdr3_nt
TRBD1 TRBJ2-5 - TRBV11-2 CASSPLGTGFQETQYF TGTGCCAGCAGCCCACTAGGGACAGGGTTCCAAGAGACCCAGTACTTC
TRBD1 TRBJ2-7 - TRBV5-1 CASSSPGQASYEQYF TGCGCCAGCAGCTCCCCAGGACAGGCGTCCTACGAGCAGTACTTC
- TRBJ2-3 once TRBV29-1 CSVGTDTQYF TGCAGCGTCGGCACAGATACGCAGTATTTT
TRBD1 TRBJ1-6 - TRBV6-5 CASSYSRTGTNSPLHF TGTGCCAGCAGTTACAGTCGGACAGGGACTAATTCACCCCTCCACTTT
TRBD1 TRBJ2-7 few TRBV6-6 CASSYPGQGYEQYF TGTGCCAGCAGTTACCCGGGACAGGGCTACGAGCAGTACTTC
- TRBJ1-5 - TRBV2 CASSEYRVPNQPQHF TGTGCCAGCAGTGAATACCGAGTTCCCAATCAGCCCCAGCATTTT
TRBD1 TRBJ2-2 few TRBV28 CASSLDRDTGELFF TGTGCCAGCAGTTTGGACAGGGACACCGGGGAGCTGTTTTTT
TRBD2 TRBJ2-2 - TRBV15 CATSRRLAANTGELFF TGTGCCACCAGCAGACGTCTAGCGGCGAACACCGGGGAGCTGTTTTTT
- TRBJ2-5 - TRBV7-2 CASSTNTGQETQYF TGTGCCAGCAGCACAAACACAGGGCAAGAGACCCAGTACTTC
- TRBJ1-1 - TRBV18 CASSPTPQGTEAFF TGTGCCAGCTCACCAACGCCCCAGGGCACTGAAGCTTTCTTT
- TRBJ2-3 - TRBV2 CASRGLGGLITQYF TGTGCCAGCAGGGGACTCGGCGGACTAATTACGCAGTATTTT
TRBD1 TRBJ1-2 - TRBV29-1 CSVGGQGSYGYTF TGCAGCGTTGGGGGACAGGGATCCTATGGCTACACCTTC
- TRBJ1-2 once TRBV30 CASGRSSYGYTF TGTGCCTCGGGTAGGTCCTCCTATGGCTACACCTTC
TRBD1 TRBJ2-7 - TRBV29-1 CSVRRDSTSYEQYF TGCAGCGTCCGCCGGGACAGCACTTCTTACGAGCAGTACTTC
- TRBJ2-5 - TRBV9 CASSPRVGRGVETQYF TGTGCCAGCAGCCCCCGTGTCGGCAGGGGGGTAGAGACCCAGTACTTC
TRBD2 TRBJ2-3 - TRBV7-8 CASSPGTSGGPHAQYF TGTGCCAGCAGCCCCGGGACTAGCGGGGGGCCCCACGCGCAGTATTTT
- TRBJ1-1 - TRBV7-8 CASSLDDRTYTEAFF TGTGCCAGCAGCCTTGATGACAGGACATACACTGAAGCTTTCTTT
- TRBJ2-7 - TRBV7-2 CASSLEGGPSFQQYF TGTGCCAGCAGCTTAGAGGGGGGGCCCTCTTTTCAGCAGTACTTC
TRBD1 TRBJ1-1 - TRBV2 CASTPGQGGAFF TGTGCCAGCACGCCGGGACAGGGAGGGGCTTTCTTT
- TRBJ1-2 - TRBV6-1 CASSGEGLGGYTF TGTGCCAGCAGTGGGGAGGGGTTAGGTGGCTACACCTTC
- TRBJ2-5 - TRBV5-6 CASSLGAQGTQETQYF TGTGCCAGCAGCTTGGGGGCTCAGGGGACACAAGAGACCCAGTACTTC
TRBD2 TRBJ2-5 - TRBV5-4 CASSLGLAGTQETQYF TGTGCCAGCAGCTTGGGATTAGCGGGGACCCAAGAGACCCAGTACTTC
- TRBJ2-5 - TRBV28 CASSLLGGETQYF TGTGCCAGCAGTTTACTTGGGGGGGAGACCCAGTACTTC
TRBD1 TRBJ2-1 - TRBV11-1 CASSLQGASYNEQFF TGTGCCAGCAGCTTACAGGGGGCCTCCTACAATGAGCAGTTCTTC
TRBD1 TRBJ2-7 - TRBV7-9 CASSPTGGQYEQYF TGTGCCAGCAGCCCGACAGGGGGCCAGTACGAGCAGTACTTC
TRBD2 TRBJ2-7 few TRBV4-1 CASSQALAGVYEQYF TGCGCCAGCAGCCAAGCATTAGCGGGGGTTTACGAGCAGTACTTC
TRBD2 TRBJ2-3 - TRBV2 CASIQGTSGGANTDTQYF TGTGCCAGCATCCAGGGGACTAGCGGGGGGGCGAACACAGATACGCAGTATTTT
- TRBJ1-1 - TRBV5-8 CASSFYTGKRPEAFF TGTGCCAGCAGTTTTTACACAGGGAAGAGGCCTGAAGCTTTCTTT
TRBD1 TRBJ1-4 - TRBV6-5 CASSSMTGTTNEKLFF TGTGCCAGCAGTTCTATGACAGGGACAACTAATGAAAAACTGTTTTTT
TRBD1 TRBJ1-4 - TRBV4-1 CASSQALHRGSHPLGEKLFF TGCGCCAGCAGCCAAGCCTTGCACAGGGGGTCCCACCCTTTAGGCGAAAAACTGTTTTTT
- TRBJ1-6 once TRBV5-4 CASSLDRTLDSPLHF TGTGCCAGCAGCTTGGACAGAACTTTGGATTCACCCCTCCACTTT
TRBD2 TRBJ2-3 - TRBV19 CASSIAGGARASTDTQYF TGTGCCAGTAGCATCGCCGGGGGGGCTCGAGCTAGCACAGATACGCAGTATTTT
TRBD1 TRBJ2-7 - TRBV7-9 CASSLAVRTGSYEQYF TGTGCCAGCAGCTTAGCAGTCAGGACAGGCTCCTACGAGCAGTACTTC
- TRBJ1-3 - TRBV6-5 CASSRGFSGNTIYF TGTGCCAGCAGTCGAGGATTCTCTGGAAACACCATATATTTT
TRBD1 TRBJ1-1 - TRBV7-9 CASTQTGALNTEAFF TGTGCCAGCACTCAGACAGGGGCCCTAAACACTGAAGCTTTCTTT
TRBD1 TRBJ1-1 - TRBV4-3 CASSQQGQWTEAFF TGCGCCAGCAGCCAACAGGGACAGTGGACTGAAGCTTTCTTT
- TRBJ2-1 - TRBV5-1 CASSNYGDTGNEQFF TGCGCCAGCAGTAATTATGGGGACACGGGCAATGAGCAGTTCTTC
- TRBJ2-7 - TRBV15 CATSNALDSPHF TGTGCCACCAGCAACGCCCTGGACAGTCCTCACTTC
- TRBJ2-7 - TRBV4-1 CASSLTILRGPAYEQYF TGCGCCAGCAGCCTCACGATACTAAGGGGTCCCGCCTACGAGCAGTACTTC
- TRBJ2-5 - TRBV4-1 CASSQAPAGSQETQYF TGCGCCAGCAGCCAAGCCCCGGCAGGGTCTCAAGAGACCCAGTACTTC
- TRBJ1-2 - TRBV19 CAGSILGNYGYTF TGTGCCGGTAGTATCCTCGGGAACTATGGCTACACCTTC
TRBD1 TRBJ1-2 - TRBV13 CASSSDDRAGGYTF TGTGCCAGCAGCTCCGACGACAGGGCAGGAGGCTACACCTTC
TRBD2 TRBJ2-5 once TRBV6-6 CASSFSSGGAETQYF TGTGCCAGCTCCTTTTCTAGCGGGGGGGCAGAGACCCAGTACTTC
- TRBJ1-1 many TRBV5-1 CASSLGGVNTEAFF TGCGCCAGCAGCTTAGGAGGGGTGAACACTGAAGCTTTCTTT
- TRBJ1-2 - TRBV6-5 CASSYSTNYGYTF TGTGCCAGCAGTTATAGTACTAACTATGGCTACACCTTC